These 21 T cell receptor beta chains originate from one sample sequenced in a study of T cell responses to AZD1222 COVID-19 vaccine. TCRdb's table, derived via immunoSEQ multiplex PCR, lists solely in-frame clones and lacks some. The table includes 100,000 to 150,000 clones, 85% detected once. This sample comprised peripheral blood, obtained 28 days after the second dose of the MenACWY control vaccine. The origin of the receptors is an adult who received the MenACWY meningococcal vaccine as a control.

The chain couples TRBV5-1 to TRBJ2-7; tentatively, D is TRBD2 (6 bases). V lost 0 bases, J lost 5 bases, and 12 bases lay in between. Germline V gene data show CDR1 as SGHRS and CDR2 as YFSETQ. This CDR3 has 14 residues. The DNA for the CDR3 is TGCGCCAGCAGCTTGGGGGGGAGGATCGACGAGCAGTACGTC. Residues: CASSLGGRIDEQYV.

The chain carries TRBV18 and TRBJ1-4; possibly TRBD1 for D (6 bases). This CDR3 is built from 14 residues. The germline V gene encodes CDR1 KGHSH and CDR2 LQKENI. Trimming shortened V by 3 bases and J by 11 bases, and 16 bases separated the two germline ends. The CDR3 region is CASSPLTGGEKLFF. CDR3 nucleotides: TGTGCCAGCTCACCTCTGACAGGCGGGGAGAAACTGTTTTTT.

The chain carries TRBV23-1 and TRBJ1-1; D uncertain. TRBV23-1 is an ORF for which the function is uncertain. Trimming took 4 bases from V and 1 from J, leaving 19 bases between them. This CDR3 is 17 amino acids long. CDR3 nucleotide sequence: TGCGCCAGCAGTCCGCTAAGCCCCCCGTGGGGGAACACTGAAGCTTTCTTT. Translation gives CASSPLSPPWGNTEAFF.

The V call is TRBV2, the J call TRBJ2-7; D remains ambiguous. Deletions cut 10 bases from V and 3 bases from J, with 10 bases between. This CDR3 spans 11 amino acids. CDR1 is SNHLY and CDR2 is FYNNEI in the germline V gene. The CDR3 DNA reads TGTGCCACCAGAGTGGGCTACGAGCAGTACGTC. Translated: CATRVGYEQYV.

The V and J genes are TRBV10-3 and TRBJ1-2; D gene ambiguous. V was clipped by 3 bases and J by 4 bases, with 6 bases between them. This CDR3 has 12 amino acids. The germline V gene encodes CDR1 ENHRY and CDR2 SYGVKD. Here the CDR3 reads CAISDRGYGYTF. In nucleotides, the CDR3 is TGTGCCATCAGTGATCGAGGCTATGGCTACACCTTC.

The chain has TRBV2 and TRBJ1-5; 7 bases agree with TRBD1. This CDR3 is built from 16 residues. From germline, CDR1 is SNHLY and CDR2 FYNNEI. J gave up 0 bases and V 6 bases, and 8 bases lay outside the gene matches. The CDR3: CASRTGTANSNQPQHF. The CDR3, as DNA: TGTGCCAGCAGGACCGGGACAGCTAATAGCAATCAGCCCCAGCATTTT.

CDR3 DNA: TGCAGCGTTTTAGCGGGAGGAACAGATACGCAGTATTTT. This gives the protein CSVLAGGTDTQYF. The J gene is TRBJ2-3, the V gene TRBV29-1, with 10 bases that match TRBD2. CDR1 SQVTM and CDR2 ANQGSEA come from the germline V gene. The junction had 2 bases not matched to a gene; V was cut back by 5 bases and J by 3 bases. This CDR3 comprises 13 residues.

The chain is built from TRBV24-1 and TRBJ2-7, with D perhaps TRBD1 (5 bases). The V end lost 5 bases, the J end lost 0 bases, and 19 bases lay between the germline ends. CDR3 length: 17 amino acids. Germline V CDR1 and CDR2: KGHDR, SFDVKD. DNA of the CDR3: TGTGCCACCAGTGGGGGCGTTCTAGAAGAAAGCTCCTACGAGCAGTACGTC. Protein: CATSGGVLEESSYEQYV.

The chain combines TRBV5-1 with TRBJ1-3; 7 bases match TRBD1. The germline V gene encodes CDR1 SGHRS and CDR2 YFSETQ. The CDR3 is made up of 17 amino acids. The trim removed 3 bases at V and 1 base at J, leaving 10 bases unmatched. The CDR3 sequence is CASSSYRGSASGNTIYF. CDR3 sequence (DNA): TGCGCCAGCAGCTCCTACAGGGGTTCGGCTTCTGGAAACACCATATATTTT.

This sequence joins TRBV23-1 and TRBJ1-4; unclear D gene. TRBV23-1 is given ORF status, its function remaining uncertain. V lost 2 bases to trimming and J lost 0 bases, with 13 bases between them. The CDR3 sequence is 17 residues long. CDR3 region: CASSQRVHRATNEKLFF. In DNA form, the CDR3 reads TGCGCCAGCAGTCAACGGGTCCATAGAGCAACTAATGAAAAACTGTTTTTT.

This rearrangement joins TRBV2 to TRBJ2-7; D is perhaps TRBD2 (5 bases). Trimming pared 10 bases from V and 6 bases from J, leaving 13 bases between. Germline-derived CDR1 and CDR2 are SNHLY and FYNNEI. The length of the CDR3 is 11 residues. The CDR3 nucleotides are TGTGCCACATCTTCGGGGTCCGAGCAGTACGTC. This codes for CATSSGSEQYV.

This clone was observed a handful of times. The rearrangement uses TRBV28 and TRBJ1-5; D is perhaps TRBD1 (6 bases). The CDR3 is 17 amino acids. With 5 bases removed from V and 0 bases from J, the gap between germline ends came to 17 bases. Germline loops: CDR1 MDHEN, CDR2 SYDVKM. For the CDR3, the DNA is TGTGCCAGCAGTGATGGGGGGAGGGGGAATAGCAATCAGCCCCAGCATTTT. It codes for CASSDGGRGNSNQPQHF.

The chain combines TRBV6-5 with TRBJ2-5; either TRBD1 or TRBD2 may fit D (5 bases each). This CDR3 is built from 10 residues. Germline V gene sequence: CDR1 MNHEY, CDR2 SVGAGI. The DNA for the CDR3 is TGTGTGGCAGGGAGAGAGACCCAGTACTTC. It encodes CVAGRETQYF.

The V call is TRBV27, the J call TRBJ1-5; D ambiguous. V was clipped by 5 bases and J by 1 base, with 3 bases between them. This CDR3 comprises 12 residues. The V gene's germline CDR1 is MNHEY and CDR2 SMNVEV (reference sequence). CDR3 in amino acids: CASSKSNQPQHF. DNA of the CDR3: TGTGCCAGCAGTAAGAGCAATCAGCCCCAGCATTTT.

This clone showed up just once. The chain joins TRBV6-5 to TRBJ2-7, with 7 bases aligning to TRBD1. J gave up 3 bases and V 5 bases, and 4 bases lay outside the gene matches. Per the germline V gene, CDR1 is MNHEY and CDR2 is SVGAGI. CDR3 length: 13 amino acids. CDR3 sequence: CASSMGQSYEQYV. The CDR3 nucleotides are TGTGCCAGCAGTATGGGACAGAGCTACGAGCAGTACGTC.

This clone was seen just once. This chain connects TRBV19 to TRBJ2-7; 7 positions agree with TRBD1. The germline V gene encodes CDR1 LNHDA and CDR2 SQIVND (reference sequence). Unmatched junction bases numbered 5, after V lost 1 base and J lost 5 bases. This CDR3 is 14 amino acids long. CDR3 region: CASSIGTGYDEQYF. The CDR3 nucleotides are TGTGCCAGTAGTATAGGGACAGGCTATGACGAGCAGTACTTC.

This sequence joins TRBV6-2 or TRBV6-3 and TRBJ2-7; possible D gene TRBD2, 5 bases. V lost 0 bases to trimming and J lost 2 bases, with 11 bases between them. This CDR3 comprises 15 residues. Looked up from germline, CDR1 is MNHEY and CDR2 is SVGEGT. CDR3 amino acids: CASSYSTGDTYEQYF. The CDR3 bases are TGTGCCAGCAGTTACTCGACCGGGGATACCTACGAGCAGTACTTC.

This sequence joins TRBV9 and TRBJ1-1; 8 bases align to TRBD1. Germline V lookup: CDR1 SGDLS, CDR2 YYNGEE. The V segment lost 4 bases and the J segment 1 base; nucleotides outside the gene matches: 6. The CDR3 contains 15 residues. The CDR3 here is CASSPRTGRNTEAFF. CDR3 nucleotides: TGTGCCAGCAGCCCCCGGACAGGGCGGAACACTGAAGCTTTCTTT. The complete variable domain, with remaining parts taken from reference TRBV9 and TRBJ1-1, reads DSGVTQTPKHLITATGQRVTLRCSPRSGDLSVYWYQQSLDQGLQFLIQYYNGEERAKGNILERFSAQQFPDLHSELNLSSLELGDSALYFCASSPRTGRNTEAFFGQGTRLTVV.

V usage is TRBV19 and J usage is TRBJ1-2; perhaps TRBD1 as D (6 bases). V was trimmed by 4 bases and J by 2 bases, leaving 11 bases between them. Germline V lookup: CDR1 LNHDA, CDR2 SQIVND (reference sequence). The CDR3 totals 14 residues. The CDR3 region has the DNA TGTGCCAGTAGTAACTCCGGGACAAACTATGGCTACACCTTC. Translation: CASSNSGTNYGYTF.

The rearrangement links TRBV11-2 to TRBJ2-2; D may be TRBD1 (5 bases). This CDR3 is 15 amino acids long. Germline values: CDR1 SGHAT, CDR2 FQNNGV. The germline V and J ends were trimmed by 2 bases and 6 bases, with 13 bases remaining between them. CDR3 loop: CASSLSGEGAGELFF. CDR3 in DNA: TGTGCCAGCAGCTTATCTGGGGAAGGGGCCGGGGAGCTGTTTTTT.

The CDR3 DNA reads TGCGCCAGCAGCTTGGGGCAGGGGGCCTACGAGCAGTACGTC. Amino acids: CASSLGQGAYEQYV. The chain recombines TRBV5-1 with TRBJ2-7; 7 bases agree with TRBD1. Germline V lookup: CDR1 SGHRS, CDR2 YFSETQ. This CDR3 comprises 14 residues. With V trimmed by 0 bases and J by 2 bases, 2 bases remained unmatched.